These T cell receptor beta chains were read from a single sample in a study of T-cell reconstitution after alpha-beta-depleted transplantation in children. TCRdb processed the PCR reads anew with MiXCR; each CDR3 protein has one entry. The data show 240,000 or so distinct CDR3 sequences, 7.5% to 9.5% seen once. The sample here was PBMCs, mostly from graft donor cells, taken 180 days after TCRalphabeta/CD19-depleted stem cell transplant. The receptors stem from a male patient under 18 who had a stem cell transplant for acute lymphoblastic leukemia, so the T cells may come from the graft donor. Both conserved end residues are trimmed from each CDR3. Fields, in order: J gene, V gene, CDR3 protein.

TRBJ2-7 TRBV24-1 ATSDPGTDPYEQY
TRBJ2-7 TRBV5-5 ASSPVGVSSLGYEQY
TRBJ2-3 TRBV4-2 ASSQAGSSTDTQY
TRBJ2-5 TRBV5-1 ASSLEGREGLPKETQY
TRBJ2-1 TRBV20-1 SAFLAYNEQF
TRBJ2-1 TRBV28 ASSIARTGYNEQF
TRBJ2-1 TRBV5-1 ASSSGRFSGRSYNEQF
TRBJ2-5 TRBV20-1 SALGQFQETQY
TRBJ2-7 TRBV27 ASSSPDYYEQY
TRBJ2-1 TRBV14 ASSQDFRGQGIRSYNEQF
TRBJ2-3 TRBV18 ASSPRETTDTQY
TRBJ1-1 TRBV20-1 SAPWGTGWMNTEAF
TRBJ2-1 TRBV27 ASTPTSGWDEQF
TRBJ2-4 TRBV15 ATSRDRARYNIQY
TRBJ2-7 TRBV5-7 ASSFFEGAEDEQY
TRBJ2-5 TRBV4-1 ASSQVGIQETQY
TRBJ1-2 TRBV9 ASSEIPAGTVFYMDGYT
TRBJ2-1 TRBV19 ASTPAGGYNEQF
TRBJ2-6 TRBV9 ASSVIHSGANVLT
TRBJ2-5 TRBV25-1 ASSERGFSGRGETQY
TRBJ1-5 TRBV28 ASSLGGRRVRPQH
TRBJ2-5 TRBV2 ASGPVQETQY
TRBJ2-7 TRBV6-4 VRDLNYEQY
TRBJ1-1 TRBV9 ASSVVVSKGVGWPEAF
TRBJ1-1 TRBV11-2 ASSLVSTREAF
TRBJ2-1 TRBV11-2 ASSAPGLAGGPNNEQF